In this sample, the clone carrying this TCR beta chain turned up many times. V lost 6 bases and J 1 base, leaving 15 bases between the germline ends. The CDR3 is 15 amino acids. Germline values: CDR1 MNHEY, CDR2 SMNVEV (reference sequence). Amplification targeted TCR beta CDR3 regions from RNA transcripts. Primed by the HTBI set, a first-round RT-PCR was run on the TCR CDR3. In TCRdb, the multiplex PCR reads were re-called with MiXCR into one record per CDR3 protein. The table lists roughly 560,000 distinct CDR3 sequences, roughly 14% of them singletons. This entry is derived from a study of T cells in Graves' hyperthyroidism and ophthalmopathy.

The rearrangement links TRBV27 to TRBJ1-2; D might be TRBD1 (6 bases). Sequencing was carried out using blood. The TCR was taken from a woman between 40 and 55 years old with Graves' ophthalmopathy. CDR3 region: CASSLTGLGNYGYTF. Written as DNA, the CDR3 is TGTGCCAGCAGCCTTACAGGGTTGGGTAACTATGGCTACACCTTC.